Shown below are 6 T cell receptor beta chains from a single sample sequenced in a study of shared clonotypes between healthy human individuals. Data came from immunoSEQ multiplex PCR; TCRdb stores just in-frame clones and leaves some out. The table includes 2 million to 2.5 million clones, around 90% detected once. The sequencing sample was made of naive CD4+ T cells from PBMCs. Subset reported: CD45RA+ positively selected. These receptors were obtained from a man in his late teens or twenties in good health. Some clones in this sample may be carry-over from other donors' samples.

Note on this clone: Other DNA variants within this sample encode the same CDR3. This chain links TRBV9 with TRBJ2-1, with D possibly being TRBD1 (6 bases). Germline assignment: CDR1 SGDLS and CDR2 YYNGEE. Deletions cut 0 bases from V and 4 bases from J, with 11 bases between. The CDR3 runs 15 residues. CDR3 loop: CASSVDQGPYNEQFF. CDR3 DNA: TGTGCCAGCAGCGTAGACCAGGGGCCGTACAATGAGCAGTTCTTC.

The CDR3 here is CASSYSLDMNTEAFF. CDR3 DNA: TGTGCCAGCAGTTACTCTTTGGACATGAACACTGAAGCTTTCTTT. The rearrangement uses TRBV6-5 and TRBJ1-1; TRBD1 is a possible D gene (5 bases). CDR1 is MNHEY and CDR2 is SVGAGI in the germline V gene. Trimming took 0 bases from V and 0 from J, leaving 8 bases between them. CDR3 size: 15 residues.

The CDR3 here is CAWTDRATEAFF. The CDR3 DNA follows: TGTGCCTGGACGGACAGGGCAACTGAAGCTTTCTTT. This chain links TRBV30 with TRBJ1-1, with TRBD1 identical over 8 bases. This CDR3 is built from 12 residues. V lost 4 bases, J lost 5 bases, and 3 bases stayed unmatched. The germline V gene has CDR1 GTSNPN and CDR2 SVGIG (reference sequence).

J is TRBJ1-1 and V is TRBV30; possible D gene TRBD1, 6 bases. The CDR3 runs 13 residues. Per the germline V gene, CDR1 is GTSNPN and CDR2 is SVGIG (reference sequence). Deletions cut 4 bases from V and 3 bases from J, with 12 bases between. The CDR3 DNA is TGTGCCTGGACAACAAGGGGGGACACTGAAGCTTTCTTT. Translation: CAWTTRGDTEAFF.

CDR3 protein: CASTFGGVSGNTIYF. CDR3 DNA: TGTGCCAGCACCTTTGGTGGGGTCTCTGGAAACACCATATATTTT. The rearrangement links TRBV2 to TRBJ1-3, with D hard to call. With 7 bases removed from V and 0 bases from J, the gap between germline ends came to 13 bases. This CDR3 has 15 residues. Per germline, CDR1 SNHLY and CDR2 FYNNEI.

As DNA, the CDR3 is TGTGCCATTGGACAGGGGGCCGGTTACGAGCAGTACTTC. It is translated as CAIGQGAGYEQYF. This sequence joins TRBV10-3 and TRBJ2-7; 11 bases match TRBD1. J lost 4 bases, V lost 9 bases, and 5 bases had no gene match. The CDR3 is made up of 13 amino acids. The germline V gene encodes CDR1 ENHRY and CDR2 SYGVKD.